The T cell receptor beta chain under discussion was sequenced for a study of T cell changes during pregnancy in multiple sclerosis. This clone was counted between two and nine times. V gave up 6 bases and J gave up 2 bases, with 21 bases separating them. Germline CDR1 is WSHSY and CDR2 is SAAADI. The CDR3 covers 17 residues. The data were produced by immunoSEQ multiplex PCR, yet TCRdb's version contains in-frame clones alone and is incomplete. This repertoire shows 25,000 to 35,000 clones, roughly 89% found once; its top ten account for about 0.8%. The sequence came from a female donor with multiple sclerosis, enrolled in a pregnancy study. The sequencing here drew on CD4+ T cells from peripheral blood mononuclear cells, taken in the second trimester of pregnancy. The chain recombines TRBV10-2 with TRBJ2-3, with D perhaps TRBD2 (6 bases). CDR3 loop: CASSSSRAREVTDTQYF. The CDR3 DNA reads TGCGCCAGCAGCTCTTCAAGGGCCAGGGAGGTCACAGATACGCAGTATTTT.